One sample yielded the 21 T cell receptor beta chains listed below, sequenced in a study of cytomegalovirus exposure and HLA in healthy donors. Amplification used 60 Vbeta primers and 13 Jbeta primers. Profiling relied on immunoSEQ multiplex PCR, and the TCRdb table lists in-frame clones only, not all of them. Of about 190,000 clones in the sample, approximately 85% are singletons; the top ten hold around 2%. Sequencing input: PBMCs. The origin of the receptors is a man aged 18 to 29 in good health and CMV-seronegative.

The J gene is TRBJ1-1, the V gene TRBV9, with D tentatively TRBD1 (5 bases). The germline V gene encodes CDR1 SGDLS and CDR2 YYNGEE. V was trimmed by 4 bases and J by 0 bases, leaving 13 bases between them. The CDR3 consists of 15 residues. As DNA, the CDR3 is TGTGCCAGCAGCCCCTACAGGCACATGAACACTGAAGCTTTCTTT. Its protein is CASSPYRHMNTEAFF. Supplemented by reference TRBV9 and TRBJ1-1, the full variable domain reads DSGVTQTPKHLITATGQRVTLRCSPRSGDLSVYWYQQSLDQGLQFLIQYYNGEERAKGNILERFSAQQFPDLHSELNLSSLELGDSALYFCASSPYRHMNTEAFFGQGTRLTVV.

The chain employs TRBV7-9 and TRBJ2-3; 7 nucleotides agree with TRBD2. The CDR3 contains 15 residues. Germline CDR1 reads SEHNR; CDR2 reads FQNEAQ (reference sequence). Unmatched junction bases numbered 5, after V lost 5 bases and J lost 0 bases. The CDR3 reads CASSDTSASTDTQYF. The CDR3 nucleotides read TGTGCCAGCAGCGACACTAGCGCCAGCACAGATACGCAGTATTTT.

The table lists this clone with a few counts. The chain joins TRBV27 to TRBJ2-2; 11 positions agree with TRBD2. The CDR3 length is 14 residues. Germline V CDR1 and CDR2: MNHEY, SMNVEV (reference sequence). V gave up 9 bases and J gave up 3 bases; unmatched junction bases: 3. CDR3 nucleotide sequence: TGTGCCAGAATTAGCGGGGGGGACACCGGGGAGCTGTTTTTT. This translates into CARISGGDTGELFF.

The CDR3 nucleotides are TGCGCCAGCAGCTTTCAACCCGGTACTCAAACAACTAATGAAAAACTGTTTTTT. It specifies CASSFQPGTQTTNEKLFF. The chain combines TRBV4-1 with TRBJ1-4; D uncertain. The CDR3 extends over 18 amino acids. Per the germline V gene, CDR1 is MGHRA and CDR2 is YSYEKL. Deletions cut 5 bases from V and 0 bases from J, with 19 bases between.

The chain employs TRBV4-3 and TRBJ2-7; 10 bases map to TRBD1. The V gene's germline CDR1 is LGHNA and CDR2 YSLEER. This CDR3 region has 15 residues. After removal of 5 bases from V and 4 bases from J, the junction contained 8 bases not matched to a gene. The CDR3 DNA follows: TGCGCCAGCAGCGTAGGGACAGGGGTTGTTTACGAGCAGTACTTC. Its translation is CASSVGTGVVYEQYF.

This chain uses TRBV27 with TRBJ1-1, with unresolved D. The CDR3 runs to 14 residues. Trimming took 3 bases from V and 1 from J, leaving 9 bases between them. CDR1 and CDR2 (germline): MNHEY, SMNVEV (reference sequence). As DNA, the CDR3 is TGTGCCAGCAGTTTGAGATCCCAGAACACTGAAGCTTTCTTT. As protein: CASSLRSQNTEAFF.

This chain joins TRBV4-1 and TRBJ1-5; no firm D call. The ends were cut back, 1 base at V and 6 bases at J, with 13 bases in the middle. There are 15 residues in the CDR3. Germline lookup yields CDR1 MGHRA and CDR2 YSYEKL. CDR3 protein: CASSQAAGGLQPQHF. The CDR3 bases are TGCGCCAGCAGCCAAGCGGCGGGAGGGCTTCAGCCCCAGCATTTT.

The V and J genes are TRBV19 and TRBJ2-1, with TRBD2 matching 11 bases. Germline lookup yields CDR1 LNHDA and CDR2 SQIVND (reference sequence). Trimming at V came to 1 base and at J to 8 bases, leaving 7 bases not matched to a gene. This CDR3 is built from 16 residues. The CDR3 reads CASSIGLAGMRDEQFF. CDR3 nucleotide sequence: TGTGCCAGTAGTATAGGACTAGCGGGGATGAGGGATGAGCAGTTCTTC.

V usage is TRBV4-3 and J usage is TRBJ1-6, with D unresolved. The CDR3 loop spans 19 amino acids. The V end lost 2 bases, the J end lost 4 bases, and 21 bases lay between the germline ends. Per the germline V gene, CDR1 is LGHNA and CDR2 is YSLEER. The CDR3 region has the DNA TGCGCCAGCAGCCAATGCACAGTTTGCGAGCCGGGGTATAATTCACCCCTCCACTTT. This sequence encodes CASSQCTVCEPGYNSPLHF.

The J gene is TRBJ1-4, the V gene TRBV7-2; 10 nucleotides match TRBD1. Unmatched junction bases numbered 12, after V lost 7 bases and J lost 7 bases. This CDR3 is 16 amino acids long. CDR1 is SGHTA, CDR2 FQGNSA, per germline. Here the CDR3 reads CASTRGVGTGAEKLFF. The CDR3 bases are TGTGCCAGCACCCGAGGCGTGGGGACAGGGGCTGAAAAACTGTTTTTT.

This chain joins TRBV30 and TRBJ2-7, with D unresolved. Per germline, CDR1 GTSNPN and CDR2 SVGIG (reference sequence). The CDR3 loop spans 13 amino acids. Trimming left V 0 bases short and J 1 base short, with 7 bases between. The chain's CDR3 is CAWSVVGSYEQYF. Written as DNA, the CDR3 is TGTGCCTGGAGTGTTGTCGGGTCCTACGAGCAGTACTTC. The whole variable domain, remainder taken from reference TRBV30 and TRBJ2-7, is SQTIHQWPATLVQPVGSPLSLECTVEGTSNPNLYWYRQAAGRGLQLLFYSVGIGQISSEVPQNLSASRPQDRQFILSSKKLLLSDSGFYLCAWSVVGSYEQYFGPGTRLTVT.

The chain links TRBV9 to TRBJ1-6; TRBD1 matches 8 bases. Germline V gene lookup returns CDR1 SGDLS and CDR2 YYNGEE. The CDR3 is 17 residues long. V dropped 4 bases and J dropped 9; count of bases not matched to a gene: 15. Here the CDR3 reads CASSQDRGVERGSPLHF. The DNA of the CDR3 is TGTGCCAGCAGCCAAGACAGGGGCGTCGAGCGTGGTTCACCCCTCCACTTT.

A few counts support this clone. V usage is TRBV30 and J usage is TRBJ1-3, with TRBD1 identical over 7 bases. The V gene's germline CDR1 is GTSNPN and CDR2 SVGIG (reference sequence). The V and J ends lost 1 base and 0 bases, in that order; junction bases with no gene match: 18. The CDR3 runs 20 residues. CDR3 region: CAWSAGKTGYIRSSGNTIYF. CDR3 coding DNA: TGTGCCTGGAGTGCCGGAAAGACAGGGTATATTAGAAGCTCTGGAAACACCATATATTTT.

This chain links TRBV7-2 with TRBJ1-4; the D is unclear. The V gene lost 7 bases and the J gene lost 8 bases, with 17 bases spanning the gap. This CDR3 has 14 residues. Germline CDR1 SGHTA, CDR2 FQGNSA. CDR3 nucleotides: TGTGCCAGCAAGCTTAGCTTGGGTGGGGAAAAACTGTTTTTT. Amino acid sequence: CASKLSLGGEKLFF.

By sample fraction, this clone is medium-sized (0.01 to 0.1%). V is TRBV6-1 and J is TRBJ2-7; 10 bases fit TRBD2. This CDR3 is 15 amino acids long. Losses at the gene ends were 1 base for V and 0 bases for J; bases not matched to a gene: 0. Germline CDR1 MNHNS, CDR2 SASEGT. The CDR3 here is CASSEGLAGSYEQYF. DNA for the CDR3: TGTGCCAGCAGTGAAGGACTAGCGGGCTCCTACGAGCAGTACTTC.

J is TRBJ2-5 and V is TRBV9, with 10 bases that match TRBD1. The junction had 13 bases not matched to a gene; V was cut back by 0 bases and J by 5 bases. Germline CDR1 SGDLS, CDR2 YYNGEE. This CDR3 region has 18 residues. Here the CDR3 DNA reads TGTGCCAGCAGCGTAGAGGGGGGGGACAGGGGTGTTCGGGAGACCCAGTACTTC. Translated, it gives CASSVEGGDRGVRETQYF.

This clone occurred a few times. The chain is built from TRBV4-1 and TRBJ1-6, with 8 positions matching TRBD1. V lost 4 bases and J lost 9; bases outside the gene matches: 11. The germline gives CDR1 MGHRA, CDR2 YSYEKL. The CDR3 is made up of 16 amino acids. Here the CDR3 DNA reads TGCGCCAGCAGCCCACGCCTACAGGGGGAAGCTTCACCCCTCCACTTT. It is translated as CASSPRLQGEASPLHF.

The CDR3: CASSLGTGGNTGELFF. In nucleotides, the CDR3 is TGTGCCAGCAGCCTAGGGACAGGGGGGAACACCGGGGAGCTGTTTTTT. The chain recombines TRBV28 with TRBJ2-2, with TRBD1 identical over 11 bases. The CDR3 extends over 16 amino acids. V lost 6 bases, J lost 1 base, and 4 bases stayed unmatched. Germline V gene sequence: CDR1 MDHEN, CDR2 SYDVKM. The full variable domain, its missing parts supplied by reference TRBV28 and TRBJ2-2, is DVKVTQSSRYLVKRTGEKVFLECVQDMDHENMFWYRQDPGLGLRLIYFSYDVKMKEKGDIPEGYSVSREKKERFSLILESASTNQTSMYLCASSLGTGGNTGELFFGEGSRLTVL.

The rearrangement joins TRBV5-1 to TRBJ2-1; no definite D call. The CDR3 runs to 13 residues. The V end lost 0 bases, the J end lost 7 bases, and 8 bases lay between the germline ends. The germline CDR1 and CDR2 sequences are SGHRS and YFSETQ. CDR3: CASSLDTANEQFF. CDR3 in DNA: TGCGCCAGCAGCTTGGATACTGCGAATGAGCAGTTCTTC.

The sample holds one count of this clone. This chain uses TRBV19 with TRBJ1-1, with 12 bases lining up with TRBD1. V shed 11 bases and J 5 bases; nucleotides not matched to a gene: 6. The CDR3 covers 13 residues. Germline V gene lookup returns CDR1 LNHDA and CDR2 SQIVND (reference sequence). CDR3 sequence (DNA): TGTGCCGGGGACAGGGGGCTGAGGACTGAAGCTTTCTTT. Its protein product is CAGDRGLRTEAFF.

The chain joins TRBV7-6 to TRBJ2-5, with D perhaps matching TRBD1 (5 bases). The DNA end lines up better with TRBJ2-7; the J call may be wrong. Germline V gene lookup returns CDR1 SGHVS and CDR2 FNYEAQ. This CDR3 has 14 residues. The CDR3 loop is CASSPDSFKYEQYF. Written as DNA, the CDR3 is TGTGCCAGCAGCCCCGACAGTTTTAAGTACGAGCAGTACTTC.